Shown below are 32 T cell receptor beta chains from a single sample sequenced in a study of T cells in Graves' hyperthyroidism and ophthalmopathy. TCR beta CDR3 regions were amplified from RNA transcripts. First-round RT-PCR targeting the TCR CDR3 was performed with the HTBI primer set. TCRdb analysed the multiplex PCR reads with MiXCR anew, one entry per CDR3 protein. Counted here are some 560,000 distinct CDR3 sequences, about 14% occurring once; the ten biggest clones make up approximately 15%. Sequencing was carried out using blood. All receptors come from a woman aged 40 to 50 with Graves' hyperthyroidism.

The chain uses TRBV11-2 and TRBJ2-5; 13 bases match TRBD2. Germline CDR1 reads SGHAT; CDR2 reads FQNNGV. The V gene end was trimmed by 4 bases and the J gene end by 5 bases; junction bases not matched to a gene: 4. CDR3 length: 15 residues. The CDR3 sequence: CASSSGLAGSETQYF. DNA for the CDR3: TGTGCCAGCAGCTCGGGACTAGCGGGATCGGAGACCCAGTACTTC.

As to this clonotype: Being one base from a much bigger clone, this may be a read error. This chain uses TRBV28 with TRBJ2-3, with D possibly called TRBD1 or TRBD2 (5 bases each). CDR1 MDHEN and CDR2 SYDVKM come from the germline V gene. This CDR3 contains 15 residues. The V and J ends lost 8 bases and 4 bases respectively, with 19 bases between them. The chain's CDR3 is CASAGSGRGPDTQYF. DNA of the CDR3: TGTGCCAGCGCAGGGAGCGGTCGGGGCCCAGATACGCAGTATTTT.

The chain has TRBV19 and TRBJ2-3; D gene uncertain. Germline V gives CDR1 LNHDA, CDR2 SQIVND (reference sequence). V was pared by 5 bases and J by 4 bases, with 13 bases between. The length of the CDR3 is 14 residues. Here the CDR3 DNA reads TGTGCCAGTAGTGAGAGTCCCGCCGCAGATACGCAGTATTTT. Translated: CASSESPAADTQYF.

Here the CDR3 reads CASSSRVQATFYEQYF. The CDR3 DNA reads as TGTGCCAGCAGTTCCCGGGTCCAGGCTACCTTCTACGAGCAGTACTTC. V usage is TRBV27 and J usage is TRBJ2-7; D gene ambiguous. In germline, CDR1 is MNHEY, CDR2 SMNVEV (reference sequence). The CDR3 has 16 residues. V lost 4 bases, J lost 3 bases, and 19 bases lay in between.

The genes are TRBV5-1 and TRBJ2-2; D may be TRBD1 (5 bases). CDR1 and CDR2 (germline): SGHRS, YFSETQ. The V end was cut by 4 bases, the J end by 2 bases, with 15 bases between. CDR3 length: 16 amino acids. CDR3 in DNA: TGCGCCAGCAGCCCCCGGACAAACTCAAACACCGGGGAGCTGTTTTTT. It encodes CASSPRTNSNTGELFF.

This clonotype showed up just a few times. V gene TRBV29-1 combines with J gene TRBJ2-1; D possibly corresponds to TRBD2 (6 bases). Trimming removed 5 bases from V and 7 bases from J, with 21 bases in between. The CDR3 loop spans 15 amino acids. The germline gives CDR1 SQVTM, CDR2 ANQGSEA. DNA of the CDR3: TGCAGCGTTAAAGTCCGACTAGGTAGGTCGAATGAGCAGTTCTTC. This sequence encodes CSVKVRLGRSNEQFF.

This clonotype was counted a few times. The V call is TRBV6-1, the J call TRBJ2-2; TRBD1 might be the D (5 bases). CDR3 size: 16 residues. Germline V gene data show CDR1 as MNHNS and CDR2 as SASEGT. Trimming stripped 6 bases from V and 3 bases from J, with 17 bases between. The CDR3 sequence is CASRSDWLGDTGELFF. The DNA for the CDR3 is TGTGCCAGCAGATCCGACTGGCTAGGGGACACCGGGGAGCTGTTTTTT.

This chain joins TRBV12-3 or TRBV12-4 and TRBJ2-5; 14 bases agree with TRBD2. Losses at the gene ends were 6 bases for V and 5 bases for J; bases not matched to a gene: 5. The CDR3 is 15 amino acids. CDR3 sequence: CASRTGTSGSETQYF. Written as DNA, the CDR3 is TGTGCCAGCAGGACCGGGACTAGCGGGAGTGAGACCCAGTACTTC.

Turning to this clonotype: This may be a read error, as it is one base from a much larger clone. The rearrangement links TRBV3-1 to TRBJ1-3, with D maybe TRBD1 (5 bases). The CDR3 contains 15 residues. Germline CDR1 is LGHDT and CDR2 is YNNKEL (reference sequence). CDR3 sequence (DNA): TGTGCCAGCAGACGACAATTGACAGCTGGAACCACCATATATTTT. Translation: CASRRQLTAGTTIYF.

The chain employs TRBV20-1 and TRBJ2-1, with D possibly TRBD2 on 6 matching bases. V shed 0 bases and J shed 3 bases, with 24 bases lying between them. CDR1 DFQATT and CDR2 SNEGSKA come from the germline V gene (reference sequence). The CDR3 has 19 amino acids. The CDR3 coding sequence is TGCAGTGCTAGAGATCGATCTAGCGCAGACTATTTAAACTACAATGAGCAGTTCTTC. This codes for CSARDRSSADYLNYNEQFF.

This clonotype came up many times. The chain uses TRBV5-1 and TRBJ2-1; D perhaps matches TRBD1 (8 bases). V lost 7 bases and J 4 bases, leaving 15 bases between the germline ends. CDR1 is SGHRS and CDR2 is YFSETQ in the germline V gene. The CDR3 covers 14 residues. The CDR3 spells CASQTGGDYNEQFF. The CDR3 nucleotides are TGCGCCAGCCAAACAGGGGGGGATTACAATGAGCAGTTCTTC.

The table lists this clonotype with many counts. This sequence joins TRBV2 and TRBJ2-4, with D possibly TRBD2 on 6 matching bases. This CDR3 is built from 13 residues. Germline loops: CDR1 SNHLY, CDR2 FYNNEI. V was shortened by 3 bases and J by 9 bases, with 12 bases between the two germline ends. The CDR3 sequence: CASSETQGGIQYF. The CDR3 nucleotides read TGTGCCAGCAGTGAGACTCAGGGAGGCATTCAGTACTTC.

This clonotype was observed many times. The chain uses TRBV20-1 and TRBJ1-2; 7 nucleotides agree with TRBD1. The CDR3 is 13 amino acids. The germline V gene encodes CDR1 DFQATT and CDR2 SNEGSKA (reference sequence). The CDR3 loop is CRATGQTNYGYTF. Written as DNA, the CDR3 is TGCAGAGCAACGGGACAGACCAACTATGGCTACACCTTC.

This clonotype was seen repeatedly, ten times or more. The chain is built from TRBV24-1 and TRBJ2-3; 11 nucleotides align to TRBD2. Germline V lookup: CDR1 KGHDR, CDR2 SFDVKD. This CDR3 spans 18 amino acids. Losses at the gene ends were 4 bases for V and 0 bases for J; bases not matched to a gene: 8. CDR3 region: CATSDRRTSGPSTDTQYF. CDR3 in DNA: TGTGCCACCAGTGACCGGAGGACTAGCGGGCCTAGCACAGATACGCAGTATTTT.

There are a few counts of this clonotype. V and J are TRBV3-1 and TRBJ2-3; D is ambiguous. Looked up from germline, CDR1 is LGHDT and CDR2 is YNNKEL (reference sequence). V dropped 0 bases and J dropped 5 bases, with 6 bases sitting between them. This CDR3 has 13 amino acids. In DNA, the CDR3 is TGTGCCAGCAGCCAAGAGGAACGAGATACGCAGTATTTT. This sequence encodes CASSQEERDTQYF.

The gene calls are TRBV5-1 and TRBJ1-5; 11 bases line up with TRBD1. Germline-derived CDR1 and CDR2 are SGHRS and YFSETQ. J gave up 4 bases and V 4 bases, and 13 bases lay outside the gene matches. The CDR3 loop spans 18 amino acids. CDR3 amino acids: CASSPTGQGATANQPQHF. The CDR3 coding sequence is TGCGCCAGCAGCCCGACTGGACAGGGGGCGACAGCGAATCAGCCCCAGCATTTT.

Many counts were recorded for this clonotype. The chain links TRBV15 to TRBJ2-7; 9 bases fit TRBD1. The germline gives CDR1 LNHNV, CDR2 YYDKDF (reference sequence). The trim removed 7 bases at V and 1 base at J, leaving 5 bases unmatched. CDR3 length: 14 amino acids. The CDR3 region has the DNA TGTGCCACCAACGACAGGGGGGGGTCCTACGAGCAGTACTTC. Translating it yields CATNDRGGSYEQYF. Supplemented by reference TRBV15 and TRBJ2-7, the full variable domain reads DAMVIQNPRYQVTQFGKPVTLSCSQTLNHNVMYWYQQKSSQAPKLLFHYYDKDFNNEADTPDNFQSRRPNTSFCFLDIRSPGLGDTAMYLCATNDRGGSYEQYFGPGTRLTVT.

J is TRBJ2-5 and V is TRBV20-1, with 11 bases lining up with TRBD2. Trimming took 5 bases from V and 2 from J; bases not matched to a gene: 4. CDR3 size: 14 residues. Germline CDR1 reads DFQATT; CDR2 reads SNEGSKA (reference sequence). As DNA, the CDR3 is TGCAGTGCTCAAGGGACTAGCGGACAAGAGACCCAGTACTTC. This sequence encodes CSAQGTSGQETQYF.

This clonotype showed up just a few times. V gene TRBV6-2 or TRBV6-3 combines with J gene TRBJ2-3, with D possibly matching TRBD1 (6 bases). The germline gives CDR1 MNHEY, CDR2 SVGEGT. V was shortened by 6 bases and J by 6 bases, with 16 bases between the two germline ends. The CDR3 extends over 14 amino acids. The CDR3 region has the DNA TGTGCCAGCAGCCACCGGACAGTGCCGGATACGCAGTATTTT. Its protein is CASSHRTVPDTQYF.

The chain uses TRBV10-1 and TRBJ2-7; 11 bases map to TRBD1. This CDR3 region has 13 residues. Germline-derived CDR1 and CDR2 are WNHNN and SYGVQD (reference sequence). J lost 9 bases, V lost 1 base, and 2 bases had no gene match. CDR3 sequence reads: CASSEWTGGGQYF. The CDR3 DNA is TGCGCCAGCAGTGAGTGGACAGGGGGCGGGCAGTACTTC.

The genes are TRBV20-1 and TRBJ2-4; 9 bases match TRBD2. The V and J ends lost 3 bases and 1 base, in that order; junction bases with no gene match: 4. The length of the CDR3 is 15 residues. Looked up from germline, CDR1 is DFQATT and CDR2 is SNEGSKA (reference sequence). As DNA, the CDR3 is TGCAGTGCTAGTAATAGCGGGAGTGCCAAAAACATTCAGTACTTC. This gives the protein CSASNSGSAKNIQYF.

The table lists this clonotype with a few counts. The chain employs TRBV19 and TRBJ2-6; 8 bases are a match to TRBD1. The CDR3 totals 15 residues. V dropped 4 bases and J dropped 3; count of bases not matched to a gene: 2. Germline lookup yields CDR1 LNHDA and CDR2 SQIVND (reference sequence). CDR3 loop: CASSTDRVGANVLTF. The CDR3 nucleotides read TGTGCCAGTAGTACGGACAGGGTTGGGGCCAACGTCCTGACTTTC.

This clonotype has ten or more counts. V is TRBV12-3 or TRBV12-4 and J is TRBJ1-4; 10 positions match TRBD1. The CDR3 extends over 16 amino acids. The V and J ends lost 6 bases and 6 bases, in that order; junction bases with no gene match: 10. This chain's CDR3 is CASSSGQGSFYEKLFF. CDR3 sequence (DNA): TGTGCCAGCAGCTCGGGACAGGGGTCTTTTTATGAAAAACTGTTTTTT.

Ten or more counts support this clonotype. J is TRBJ2-1 and V is TRBV20-1; TRBD2 aligns across 7 bases. With V trimmed by 1 base and J by 8 bases, 8 bases remained unmatched. The CDR3 length is 14 residues. Germline V gene sequence: CDR1 DFQATT, CDR2 SNEGSKA (reference sequence). CDR3 loop: CSARGTRGIDEQFF. The DNA for the CDR3 is TGCAGTGCTAGAGGGACTAGAGGCATAGATGAGCAGTTCTTC.

This clonotype was seen only a few times. This rearrangement joins TRBV11-2 to TRBJ2-3; 12 bases agree with TRBD2. The V gene's germline CDR1 is SGHAT and CDR2 FQNNGV. This CDR3 comprises 14 residues. J lost 6 bases, V lost 5 bases, and 3 bases had no gene match. The CDR3 DNA reads as TGTGCCAGCAGCCCCCTAGCGGGAGGGGATACGCAGTATTTT. Translation: CASSPLAGGDTQYF.

This clonotype was seen ten or more times. V is TRBV7-8 and J is TRBJ1-5, with 10 bases fitting TRBD1. Germline values: CDR1 SGHVS, CDR2 FQNEAQ. V trimming: 2 bases; J trimming: 2 bases; junction bases outside the gene matches: 12. This CDR3 comprises 19 residues. The CDR3 DNA reads as TGTGCCAGCAGCTTACCCGGGACAGGGGAGAGAGTCGGCAATCAGCCCCAGCATTTT. It translates to CASSLPGTGERVGNQPQHF.

A note on this clonotype: A much bigger clone sits one base away, suggesting this may be a read error. The CDR3 here is CASSPGVAGPLHEQYF. The CDR3 DNA reads as TGTGCCAGCAGCCCGGGGGTGGCGGGACCCCTCCACGAGCAGTACTTC. The V gene is TRBV7-2, the J gene TRBJ2-7; D may be TRBD2 (6 bases). V lost 5 bases and J lost 5, with 22 bases in between. Germline CDR1 reads SGHTA; CDR2 reads FQGNSA. The CDR3 covers 16 residues.

This clonotype was counted at least ten times. The rearrangement links TRBV6-1 to TRBJ2-4; 8 nucleotides align to TRBD2. The CDR3 spans 16 residues. Looked up from germline, CDR1 is MNHNS and CDR2 is SASEGT. The J segment lost 5 bases and the V segment lost 0 bases, leaving 6 bases of the junction unmatched. The CDR3 spells CASSEAAGGAQNIQYF. Here the CDR3 DNA reads TGTGCCAGCAGTGAAGCGGCGGGGGGCGCACAAAACATTCAGTACTTC.

In its sample, this clonotype was seen once. This chain's CDR3 is CASKSTGGNYGYTF. Written as DNA, the CDR3 is TGTGCCAGTAAATCGACAGGGGGCAACTATGGCTACACCTTC. The chain uses TRBV19 and TRBJ1-2; 10 bases are a match to TRBD1. Germline values: CDR1 LNHDA, CDR2 SQIVND (reference sequence). Unmatched junction bases numbered 4, after V lost 7 bases and J lost 2 bases. The CDR3 spans 14 residues.

This clonotype appeared many times. The chain uses TRBV7-2 and TRBJ2-3; 13 nucleotides align to TRBD2. This CDR3 is 17 amino acids long. V shed 1 base, J shed 5 bases, and the junction held 6 bases outside the gene matches. Germline assignment: CDR1 SGHTA and CDR2 FQGNSA. CDR3 loop: CASSLEVWTSGRDTQYF. CDR3 sequence (DNA): TGTGCCAGCAGCTTAGAGGTGTGGACTAGCGGGAGAGATACGCAGTATTTT.

This sequence joins TRBV4-1 and TRBJ2-7; 8 bases agree with TRBD1. Unmatched junction bases numbered 12, after V lost 2 bases and J lost 6 bases. There are 16 residues in the CDR3. The germline V gene has CDR1 MGHRA and CDR2 YSYEKL. The CDR3 loop reads CASSQSPGQASGEQYF. CDR3 coding DNA: TGCGCCAGCAGCCAATCACCGGGACAGGCTTCGGGCGAGCAGTACTTC.

V gene TRBV6-1 combines with J gene TRBJ2-5; D may be TRBD1 (6 bases). CDR3 size: 15 residues. Trimming took off 2 bases at V and 5 bases at J, with 15 bases between the two ends. Per the germline V gene, CDR1 is MNHNS and CDR2 is SASEGT. The CDR3 region is CASSEKPQGRETQYF. The CDR3 DNA reads TGTGCCAGCAGTGAAAAACCTCAGGGGCGGGAGACCCAGTACTTC.